These 26 T cell receptor beta chains were sequenced from one sample in a study of CD8 T cells in Susac syndrome. Reverse transcription of roughly 0.5 to 1 ug RNA was carried out with random hexamers. Each CDR3 protein gets one entry after TCRdb re-called the immunoSEQ multiplex PCR reads with MiXCR. Here the sample spans 150,000 or so distinct CDR3 sequences, about 91% being singletons. Input material: CD4+ T cells from PBMCs. The origin of the receptors is a human donor in good health.

The V gene is TRBV5-1, the J gene TRBJ2-2; 9 bases line up with TRBD2. Germline CDR1 is SGHRS and CDR2 is YFSETQ. This CDR3 is 17 amino acids long. The V segment lost 1 base and the J segment 5 bases; nucleotides outside the gene matches: 9. The CDR3 DNA follows: TGCGCCAGCAGCTTGAACGTAGTAGCGGGAGTTACCGGGGAGCTGTTTTTT. The encoded protein is CASSLNVVAGVTGELFF. The full variable domain, completed using reference TRBV5-1 and TRBJ2-2, is KAGVTQTPRYLIKTRGQQVTLSCSPISGHRSVSWYQQTPGQGLQFLFEYFSETQRNKGNFPGRFSGRQFSNSRSEMNVSTLELGDSALYLCASSLNVVAGVTGELFFGEGSRLTVL.

The rearrangement joins TRBV6-2 or TRBV6-3 to TRBJ2-5, with 7 bases that match TRBD2. Germline-derived CDR1 and CDR2 are MNHEY and SVGEGT. The trim removed 0 bases at V and 5 bases at J, leaving 6 bases unmatched. The CDR3 totals 15 residues. CDR3 bases: TGTGCCAGCAGTTACTCGAAAGGCGGGGGTGAGACCCAGTACTTC. Translated: CASSYSKGGGETQYF.

For this clonotype: A junction end diverges from the germline sequence, so it may reflect a read error. The V call is TRBV7-2, the J call TRBJ1-6; D not certain. The CDR3 runs to 14 residues. The germline CDR1 and CDR2 sequences are SGHTA and FQGNSA. The CDR3 DNA is TGTGCCAGCAGCTTAGTTTGGCTTAATTCACCCCTCCATTTT. Translation gives CASSLVWLNSPLHF.

V and J are TRBV7-2 and TRBJ1-5, with D tentatively TRBD1 (5 bases). V lost 0 bases, J lost 2 bases, and 14 bases lay in between. Per the germline V gene, CDR1 is SGHTA and CDR2 is FQGNSA. The CDR3 runs 17 residues. The CDR3 loop reads CASSLARSGRGNQPQHF. The CDR3 DNA follows: TGTGCCAGCAGCTTAGCGCGTTCGGGCAGGGGCAATCAGCCCCAGCATTTT.

The chain is built from TRBV5-1 and TRBJ2-6; unclear D gene. Germline V gene data show CDR1 as SGHRS and CDR2 as YFSETQ. The CDR3 has 14 amino acids. Trimming pared 5 bases from V and 4 bases from J, leaving 10 bases between. The DNA for the CDR3 is TGCGCCAGCAGTACCGCGGCCGGGGCCAACGTCCTGACTTTC. Residues: CASSTAAGANVLTF.

This chain joins TRBV10-2 and TRBJ2-5; D ambiguous. Trimming pared 2 bases from V and 2 bases from J, leaving 9 bases between. This CDR3 contains 14 residues. Germline assignment: CDR1 WSHSY and CDR2 SAAADI. CDR3: CASSENMMQETQYF. The CDR3 coding sequence is TGCGCCAGCAGTGAGAACATGATGCAAGAGACCCAGTACTTC.

The chain links TRBV27 to TRBJ1-1; 7 bases fit TRBD1. The germline V gene has CDR1 MNHEY and CDR2 SMNVEV (reference sequence). The CDR3 length is 14 residues. With 5 bases clipped from V and 6 bases from J, the junction kept 9 bases outside the gene matches. The CDR3 is CASSPPGGSAEAFF. CDR3 DNA sequence: TGTGCCAGCAGTCCCCCAGGGGGAAGCGCTGAAGCTTTCTTT.

The rearrangement links TRBV6-2 or TRBV6-3 to TRBJ1-5, with a possible D match to TRBD1 (5 bases). The CDR3 consists of 15 residues. Germline V gene data show CDR1 as MNHEY and CDR2 as SVGEGT. Trimming pared 5 bases from V and 5 bases from J, leaving 16 bases between. Written as DNA, the CDR3 is TGTGCCAGCAGTCAAGGCGGGGCGGGTTATCAGCCCCAGCATTTT. Its protein product is CASSQGGAGYQPQHF.

The chain is built from TRBV7-3 and TRBJ1-1, with a possible D match to TRBD1 (5 bases). Trimming left V 4 bases short and J 5 bases short, with 20 bases between. This CDR3 comprises 16 residues. The V gene's germline CDR1 is SGHTA and CDR2 FQGTGA. In nucleotides, the CDR3 is TGTGCCAGCAGCTCCCCCCGGGGCAGCGGGCGGACTGAAGCTTTCTTT. Translation gives CASSSPRGSGRTEAFF. The complete variable domain, with remaining parts taken from reference TRBV7-3 and TRBJ1-1, reads GAGVSQTPSNKVTEKGKYVELRCDPISGHTALYWYRQSLGQGPEFLIYFQGTGAADDSGLPNDRFFAVRPEGSVSTLKIQRTERGDSAVYLCASSSPRGSGRTEAFFGQGTRLTVV.

The V call is TRBV6-2 or TRBV6-3, the J call TRBJ1-5, with unresolved D. This CDR3 comprises 13 residues. V lost 7 bases and J lost 9, with 16 bases in between. Germline V CDR1 and CDR2: MNHEY, SVGEGT. Here the CDR3 reads CASILGLGGPQHF. For the CDR3, the DNA is TGTGCCAGCATCCTAGGACTCGGTGGGCCCCAGCATTTT.

This sequence joins TRBV29-1 and TRBJ1-3; TRBD1 matches 7 bases. Germline CDR1 is SQVTM and CDR2 is ANQGSEA. The CDR3 length is 16 residues. The V gene end was trimmed by 3 bases and the J gene end by 3 bases; junction bases not matched to a gene: 11. The DNA of the CDR3 is TGCAGCGTTGAGGACCTTCAGGGGGTCGGTGGAAACACCATATATTTT. It yields the protein CSVEDLQGVGGNTIYF.

The rearrangement joins TRBV6-1 to TRBJ2-7, with no clear D. The length of the CDR3 is 15 residues. CDR1 MNHNS and CDR2 SASEGT come from the germline V gene. Trimming shortened V by 6 bases and J by 0 bases, and 15 bases separated the two germline ends. The CDR3 DNA is TGTGCCAGCAGGCATACTCCGTTGTCCTCCTACGAGCAGTACTTC. Translating gives CASRHTPLSSYEQYF.

Here the CDR3 DNA reads TGTGCCAGCAGCCCGACAGGGGGCTCCTACAATGAGCAGTTCTTC. Its protein is CASSPTGGSYNEQFF. The rearrangement links TRBV7-3 to TRBJ2-1; 9 nucleotides match TRBD1. Trimming cost V 5 bases and J 0 bases; bases outside gene matches: 2. Germline lookup yields CDR1 SGHTA and CDR2 FQGTGA. This CDR3 is 15 amino acids long.

The chain employs TRBV19 and TRBJ1-1; the match to TRBD1 covers 10 bases. Per the germline V gene, CDR1 is LNHDA and CDR2 is SQIVND (reference sequence). The CDR3 has 15 residues. Germline trimming cut 3 bases from V and 8 bases from J; bases unmatched to any gene: 9. The CDR3 nucleotides are TGTGCCAGTAGTATGCTGGGGACAGGGGATGGCGAAGCTTTCTTT. This gives the protein CASSMLGTGDGEAFF.

The rearrangement links TRBV24-1 to TRBJ2-1; tentatively, D is TRBD1 or TRBD2 (6 bases each). This CDR3 has 17 residues. Looked up from germline, CDR1 is KGHDR and CDR2 is SFDVKD. Trimming took 4 bases from V and 4 from J, leaving 19 bases between them. The CDR3, as DNA: TGTGCCACCAGTGAAGTAGGTACGGGGGCCCCTTACAATGAGCAGTTCTTC. Translating gives CATSEVGTGAPYNEQFF.

V usage is TRBV19 and J usage is TRBJ2-7; D is possibly TRBD1 (5 bases). Germline V gene lookup returns CDR1 LNHDA and CDR2 SQIVND (reference sequence). Trimming shortened V by 5 bases and J by 6 bases, and 17 bases separated the two germline ends. The length of the CDR3 is 14 residues. The CDR3 DNA sequence: TGTGCCAGTAGTCCCCAGGCCAGGGCCGGCGAGCAGTACTTC. Protein sequence: CASSPQARAGEQYF.

V gene TRBV3-1 combines with J gene TRBJ1-6; D unresolved. Trimming left V 0 bases short and J 0 bases short, with 6 bases between. This CDR3 spans 16 amino acids. Germline-derived CDR1 and CDR2 are LGHDT and YNNKEL (reference sequence). The CDR3: CASSQEWGSYNSPLHF. The CDR3 region has the DNA TGTGCCAGCAGCCAAGAGTGGGGCTCCTATAATTCACCCCTCCACTTT.

The CDR3 DNA reads TGTGCCAGCAGCTTGGTTGGGCAGGGTTGGGGAGAGACCCAGTACTTC. Protein sequence: CASSLVGQGWGETQYF. The chain couples TRBV5-8 to TRBJ2-5; tentatively, D is TRBD1 (5 bases). Germline V gene sequence: CDR1 SGHTS, CDR2 YDEGEE. V was trimmed by 0 bases and J by 4 bases, leaving 16 bases between them. This CDR3 comprises 16 residues.

Written as DNA, the CDR3 is TGCAGCGTTGAAGTACAGGAGAACACTGAAGCTTTCTTT. The encoded protein is CSVEVQENTEAFF. The chain carries TRBV29-1 and TRBJ1-1; a weak D match, TRBD1 (5 bases). Germline CDR1 is SQVTM and CDR2 is ANQGSEA. Trimming left V 1 base short and J 1 base short, with 7 bases between. This CDR3 is 13 amino acids long. Supplemented by reference TRBV29-1 and TRBJ1-1, the full variable domain reads SAVISQKPSRDICQRGTSLTIQCQVDSQVTMMFWYRQQPGQSLTLIATANQGSEATYESGFVIDKFPISRPNLTFSTLTVSNMSPEDSSIYLCSVEVQENTEAFFGQGTRLTVV.

On this clonotype itself: An end of the junction does not agree with germline; a read error may underlie this. V and J are TRBV7-9 and TRBJ1-1; 11 nucleotides match TRBD1. The V gene's germline CDR1 is SEHNR and CDR2 FQNEAQ (reference sequence). This CDR3 region has 16 residues. CDR3 nucleotide sequence: TGTGCCAGCAGCCCAGGACAGGGGGCGGACAAGTCTGATGCTTTCTTT. This sequence encodes CASSPGQGADKSDAFF. Full variable domain (outside the CDR3, taken from reference TRBV7-9 and TRBJ1-1): DTGVSQNPRHKITKRGQNVTFRCDPISEHNRLYWYRQTLGQGPEFLTYFQNEAQLEKSRLLSDRFSAERPKGSFSTLEIQRTEQGDSAMYLCASSPGQGADKSDAFFGQGTRLTVV.

This clonotype was picked up a small number of times. The chain uses TRBV3-1 and TRBJ2-3; D may correspond to TRBD1 or TRBD2 (6 bases each). Trimming took 0 bases from V and 5 from J, leaving 15 bases between them. This CDR3 comprises 16 residues. CDR1 is LGHDT, CDR2 YNNKEL, per germline (reference sequence). CDR3 in DNA: TGTGCCAGCAGCCAAGAGGGACGGGGGCTCGGAGATACGCAGTATTTT. Encoded protein: CASSQEGRGLGDTQYF.

J is TRBJ2-7 and V is TRBV24-1; TRBD1 matches at 8 bases. Trimming at V came to 10 bases and at J to 1 base, leaving 8 bases not matched to a gene. The germline CDR1 and CDR2 sequences are KGHDR and SFDVKD. The length of the CDR3 is 14 residues. For the CDR3, the DNA is TGTGCCACAGCTCGGACAGGGTCGTCCTACGAGCAGTACTTC. It is translated as CATARTGSSYEQYF.

The chain employs TRBV12-3 or TRBV12-4 and TRBJ1-5; D gene uncertain. V lost 4 bases and J 6 bases, leaving 13 bases between the germline ends. This CDR3 spans 14 amino acids. Here the CDR3 DNA reads TGTGCCAGCAGTTCCACCCAATGGGGTCAGCCCCAGCATTTT. Protein product: CASSSTQWGQPQHF.

As for this clonotype: Since the CDR3 does not end with the conserved phenylalanine or tryptophan, this likely comes from a read error. The chain links TRBV24-1 to TRBJ2-7; 10 bases map to TRBD2. CDR3 size: 15 residues. From germline, CDR1 is KGHDR and CDR2 SFDVKD. V was pared by 2 bases and J by 3 bases, with 3 bases of the junction left unmatched. The CDR3, as DNA: TGTGCCACCAGTGATTCGGCTAGCGGGAGCTACGAGCAGTACCTC. Translation: CATSDSASGSYEQYL.

V is TRBV23-1 and J is TRBJ2-1; no clear D gene. TRBV23-1 qualifies as an ORF whose function is uncertain. The V end was cut by 8 bases, the J end by 16 bases, with 21 bases between. The CDR3 spans 12 residues. The CDR3 is CASVPADPTCFF. Here the CDR3 DNA reads TGCGCCAGCGTACCGGCAGACCCTACCTGTTTCTTC.

This clonotype was picked up one time. This chain uses TRBV11-2 with TRBJ1-5, with 9 bases matching TRBD1. Germline assignment: CDR1 SGHAT and CDR2 FQNNGV. CDR3 size: 18 residues. V shed 4 bases, J shed 0 bases, and the junction held 10 bases outside the gene matches. In DNA, the CDR3 is TGTGCCAGCAGCTCGGACAGGGGAATTCCCCTTAGCAATCAGCCCCAGCATTTT. This codes for CASSSDRGIPLSNQPQHF.